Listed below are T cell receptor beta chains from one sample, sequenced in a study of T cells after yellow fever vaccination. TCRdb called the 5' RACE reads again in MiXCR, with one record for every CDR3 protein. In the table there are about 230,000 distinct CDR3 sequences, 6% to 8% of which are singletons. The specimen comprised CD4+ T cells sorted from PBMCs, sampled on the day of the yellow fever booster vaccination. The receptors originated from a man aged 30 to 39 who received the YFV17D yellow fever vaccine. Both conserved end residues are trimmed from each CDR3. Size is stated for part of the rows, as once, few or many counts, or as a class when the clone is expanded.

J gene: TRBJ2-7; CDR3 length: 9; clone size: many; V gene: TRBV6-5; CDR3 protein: ATQGLGEQY
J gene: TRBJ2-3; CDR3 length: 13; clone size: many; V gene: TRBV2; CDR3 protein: ASSARLAGTDTQY
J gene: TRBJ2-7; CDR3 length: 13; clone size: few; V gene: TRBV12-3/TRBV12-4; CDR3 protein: ASSLGPGTTYEQY
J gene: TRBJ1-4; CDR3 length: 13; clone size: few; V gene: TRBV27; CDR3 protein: ASSRRDASREKLF
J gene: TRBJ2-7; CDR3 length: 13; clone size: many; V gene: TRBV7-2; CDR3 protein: ASSLGGLSFYEQY
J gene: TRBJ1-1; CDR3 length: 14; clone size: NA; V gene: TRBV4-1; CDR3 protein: ASSQDAGRMRTEAF
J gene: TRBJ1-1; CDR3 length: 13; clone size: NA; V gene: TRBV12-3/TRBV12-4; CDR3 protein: ASSYRLGLRYEAF
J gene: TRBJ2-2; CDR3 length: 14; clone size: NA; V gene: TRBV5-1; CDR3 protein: ASSLSLAGVIGELF
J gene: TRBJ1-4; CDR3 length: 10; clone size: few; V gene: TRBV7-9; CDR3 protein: ASSPHSEKLF
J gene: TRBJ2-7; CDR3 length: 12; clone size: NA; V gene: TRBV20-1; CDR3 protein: SASASGFSYEQY
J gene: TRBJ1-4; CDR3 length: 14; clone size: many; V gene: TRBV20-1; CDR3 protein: SARVDRGRRNEKLF
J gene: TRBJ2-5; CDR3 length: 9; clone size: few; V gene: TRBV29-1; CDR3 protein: SVVGFVTQY
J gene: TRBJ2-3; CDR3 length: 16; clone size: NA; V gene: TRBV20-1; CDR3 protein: SAGDLSRGRGSTDTQY
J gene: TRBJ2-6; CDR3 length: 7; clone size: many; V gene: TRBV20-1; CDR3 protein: SARKGKT
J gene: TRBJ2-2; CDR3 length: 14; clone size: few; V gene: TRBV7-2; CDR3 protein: ASSLEGRGIGGELF
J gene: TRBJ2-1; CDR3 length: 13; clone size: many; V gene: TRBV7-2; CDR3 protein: ASSRAESSYNEQF
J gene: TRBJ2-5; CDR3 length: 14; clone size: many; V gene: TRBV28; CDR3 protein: ASSALYRGADLTQY
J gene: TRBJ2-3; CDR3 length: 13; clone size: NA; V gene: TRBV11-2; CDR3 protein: ASSRTSGSSDTQY
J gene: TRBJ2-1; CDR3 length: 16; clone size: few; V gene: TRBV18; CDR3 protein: ASSPPSSLAGVGNEQF
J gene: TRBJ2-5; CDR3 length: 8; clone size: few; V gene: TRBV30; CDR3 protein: AWSTTTQY
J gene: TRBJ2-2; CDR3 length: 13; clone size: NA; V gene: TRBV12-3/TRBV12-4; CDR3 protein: ASSIGKGQPGELF
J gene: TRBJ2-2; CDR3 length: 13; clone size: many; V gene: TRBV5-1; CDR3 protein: ASSFSGGAAGELF
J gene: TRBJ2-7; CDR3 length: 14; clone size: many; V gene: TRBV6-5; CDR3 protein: ASSYTLPPLPYVQY
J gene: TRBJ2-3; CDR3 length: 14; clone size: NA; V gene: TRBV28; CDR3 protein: ASSSGAGGFLDTQY
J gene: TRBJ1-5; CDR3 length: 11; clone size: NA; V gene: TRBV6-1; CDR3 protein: ASEETVNQPQH
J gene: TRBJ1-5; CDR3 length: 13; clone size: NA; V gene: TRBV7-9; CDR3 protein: ASSQDRAGNQPQH
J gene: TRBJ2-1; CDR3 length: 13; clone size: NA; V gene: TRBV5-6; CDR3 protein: ASSNSGLGDNEQF
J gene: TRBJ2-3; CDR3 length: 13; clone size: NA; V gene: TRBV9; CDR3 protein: ASSVAPSHTDTQY
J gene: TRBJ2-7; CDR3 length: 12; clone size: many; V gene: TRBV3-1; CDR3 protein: ASSPRTGPYEQY
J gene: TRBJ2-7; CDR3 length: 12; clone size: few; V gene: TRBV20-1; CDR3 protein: SARVAGAPYEQY
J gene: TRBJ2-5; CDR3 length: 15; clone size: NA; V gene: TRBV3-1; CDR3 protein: ASSNRHMGQGKETQY
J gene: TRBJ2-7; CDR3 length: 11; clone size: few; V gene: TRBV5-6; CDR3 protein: ASSPGRFYEQY
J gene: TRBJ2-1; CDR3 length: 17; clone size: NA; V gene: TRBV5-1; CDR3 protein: ASSTPRVTWDRSDNEQF